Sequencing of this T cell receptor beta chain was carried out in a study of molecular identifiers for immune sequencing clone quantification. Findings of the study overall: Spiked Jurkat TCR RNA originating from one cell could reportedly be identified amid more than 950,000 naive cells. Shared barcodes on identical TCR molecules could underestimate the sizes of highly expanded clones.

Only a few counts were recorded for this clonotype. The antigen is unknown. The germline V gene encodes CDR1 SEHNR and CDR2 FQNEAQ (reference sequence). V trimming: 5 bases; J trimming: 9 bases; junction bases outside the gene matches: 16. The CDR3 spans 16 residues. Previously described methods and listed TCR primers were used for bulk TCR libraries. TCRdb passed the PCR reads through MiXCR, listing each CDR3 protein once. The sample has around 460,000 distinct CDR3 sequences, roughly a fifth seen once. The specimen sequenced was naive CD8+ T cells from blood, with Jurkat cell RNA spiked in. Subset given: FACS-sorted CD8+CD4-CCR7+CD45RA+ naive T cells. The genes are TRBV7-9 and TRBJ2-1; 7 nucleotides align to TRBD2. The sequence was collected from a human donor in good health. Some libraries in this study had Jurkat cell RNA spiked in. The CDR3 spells CASSPSRGGSWIEQFF. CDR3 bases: TGTGCCAGCAGCCCCTCCCGGGGCGGGAGCTGGATTGAGCAGTTCTTC.